One sample yielded the 19 T cell receptor beta chains listed below, sequenced in a study of blood T cell repertoires in COVID-19. The protocol was immunoSEQ multiplex PCR, while the TCRdb copy is restricted to in-frame clones and leaves out a portion. The repertoire holds some 700,000 clones, with about 87% as singletons. Sequencing was carried out using peripheral blood. These receptors were obtained from a woman aged 18-30 years with acute or convalescent COVID-19.

The gene calls are TRBV6-5 and TRBJ2-1; the D is unclear. Germline loops: CDR1 MNHEY, CDR2 SVGAGI. The CDR3 is made up of 15 amino acids. V shed 0 bases and J shed 6 bases, with 12 bases lying between them. The CDR3 loop reads CASSYSRVRSNEQFF. Written as DNA, the CDR3 is TGTGCCAGCAGTTACTCCCGGGTAAGGAGCAATGAGCAGTTCTTC.

V and J are TRBV19 and TRBJ1-2, with TRBD1 matching 7 bases. The junction had 14 bases not matched to a gene; V was cut back by 7 bases and J by 6 bases. This CDR3 region has 15 residues. Germline CDR1 reads LNHDA; CDR2 reads SQIVND (reference sequence). Written as DNA, the CDR3 is TGTGCCAGTACGCCTATCAACAGGGGTGGCAATGGCTACACCTTC. Amino acids: CASTPINRGGNGYTF.

This clone was seen a handful of times. The chain links TRBV6-4 to TRBJ2-3; 8 bases map to TRBD2. V was pared by 6 bases and J by 0 bases, with 5 bases of the junction left unmatched. The CDR3 consists of 15 residues. Germline V gives CDR1 MRHNA, CDR2 SNTAGT. The CDR3 loop is CASSGGAGSTDTQYF. CDR3 nucleotides: TGTGCCAGCAGCGGGGGGGCAGGAAGCACAGATACGCAGTATTTT.

This clone was counted only a few times. The V call is TRBV9, the J call TRBJ2-2; maybe TRBD2 (5 bases). Germline CDR1 and CDR2: SGDLS and YYNGEE. The CDR3 has 12 amino acids. Trimming left V 5 bases short and J 7 bases short, with 9 bases between. The CDR3: CASRAGGGELFF. CDR3 in DNA: TGTGCCAGCAGGGCGGGCGGCGGGGAGCTGTTTTTT.

This clone came up once. The chain has TRBV27 and TRBJ2-1, with 7 positions matching TRBD2. CDR1 and CDR2 (germline): MNHEY, SMNVEV (reference sequence). The J segment lost 9 bases and the V segment lost 5 bases, leaving 10 bases of the junction unmatched. CDR3 size: 14 residues. For the CDR3, the DNA is TGTGCCAGCAGTCCCGGGGGGACGATCGGTGAGCAGTTCTTC. Amino acids: CASSPGGTIGEQFF.

The V and J genes are TRBV5-1 and TRBJ1-2; D is perhaps TRBD1 (6 bases). Per the germline V gene, CDR1 is SGHRS and CDR2 is YFSETQ. This CDR3 has 19 amino acids. The V and J ends lost 2 bases and 4 bases respectively, with 27 bases between them. The CDR3 sequence is CASSLSARGLNVVGYGYTF. DNA for the CDR3: TGCGCCAGCAGCTTAAGTGCCAGGGGATTAAATGTGGTTGGCTATGGCTACACCTTC.

This rearrangement joins TRBV19 to TRBJ2-6; 11 bases are shared with TRBD2. Germline V lookup: CDR1 LNHDA, CDR2 SQIVND (reference sequence). The CDR3 has 20 residues. The trim removed 7 bases at V and 4 bases at J, leaving 18 bases unmatched. The CDR3, as DNA: TGTGCCAGTAAAGACAGGGGACTAGCGGCCGCATCGGGAGGGGCCAACGTCCTGACTTTC. Translated: CASKDRGLAAASGGANVLTF.

This rearrangement joins TRBV7-2 to TRBJ1-5, with D uncertain. V lost 4 bases and J lost 4, with 8 bases in between. The CDR3 is 13 amino acids. The germline V gene has CDR1 SGHTA and CDR2 FQGNSA. The CDR3 sequence: CASSSSVNQPQHF. The DNA for the CDR3 is TGTGCCAGCAGCTCGTCGGTTAATCAGCCCCAGCATTTT.

In this sample, this clone turned up once. This rearrangement joins TRBV7-8 to TRBJ2-7, with no clear D. The CDR3 sequence is 13 residues long. Germline-derived CDR1 and CDR2 are SGHVS and FQNEAQ. The germline V and J ends were trimmed by 2 bases and 7 bases, with 12 bases remaining between them. The DNA for the CDR3 is TGTGCCAGCAGCTTATTCCGCCGCGAAGAGCAGTACTTC. As protein: CASSLFRREEQYF.

The chain carries TRBV2 and TRBJ2-3, with 9 bases aligning to TRBD1. This CDR3 contains 15 residues. V trimming: 6 bases; J trimming: 6 bases; junction bases outside the gene matches: 10. Germline V gene sequence: CDR1 SNHLY, CDR2 FYNNEI. The CDR3 here is CASRGPGTGWDTQYF. CDR3 in DNA: TGTGCCAGCAGGGGACCTGGGACAGGGTGGGATACGCAGTATTTT.

This sequence joins TRBV7-2 and TRBJ2-1; 9 bases agree with TRBD2. CDR1 SGHTA and CDR2 FQGNSA come from the germline V gene. Losses at the gene ends were 4 bases for V and 6 bases for J; bases not matched to a gene: 7. The CDR3 runs 15 residues. The CDR3, as DNA: TGTGCCAGCAGCTCGCCGAGCGGGGGGCGCAATGAGCAGTTCTTC. Residues: CASSSPSGGRNEQFF.

The chain couples TRBV7-2 to TRBJ2-7, with a possible D match to TRBD1 (7 bases). Trimming pared 4 bases from V and 4 bases from J, leaving 14 bases between. The CDR3 extends over 14 amino acids. Germline CDR1 and CDR2: SGHTA and FQGNSA. CDR3 sequence: CASSSGGGGYEQYF. In DNA form, the CDR3 reads TGTGCCAGCAGCTCCGGAGGGGGCGGTTACGAGCAGTACTTC.

The chain combines TRBV4-1 with TRBJ1-5, with 8 bases matching TRBD1. V shed 4 bases, J shed 6 bases, and the junction held 14 bases outside the gene matches. The germline CDR1 and CDR2 sequences are MGHRA and YSYEKL. The CDR3 is 17 residues long. The CDR3 loop is CASSRGGIQGVRQPQHF. The CDR3 nucleotides are TGCGCCAGCAGCCGGGGGGGAATACAGGGGGTACGTCAGCCCCAGCATTTT.

This chain links TRBV19 with TRBJ1-1; D is perhaps TRBD1 (5 bases). This CDR3 spans 14 amino acids. Per germline, CDR1 LNHDA and CDR2 SQIVND (reference sequence). The germline V and J ends were trimmed by 3 bases and 4 bases, with 12 bases remaining between them. For the CDR3, the DNA is TGTGCCAGTAGTATTACCAGGGATGGCACTGAAGCTTTCTTT. The encoded protein is CASSITRDGTEAFF.

V and J are TRBV5-1 and TRBJ2-7; TRBD1 matches 11 bases. CDR3 size: 15 residues. Germline V lookup: CDR1 SGHRS, CDR2 YFSETQ. J was trimmed by 2 bases and V by 4 bases; bases with no gene match: 5. CDR3 sequence (DNA): TGCGCCAGCAGCCCGGGACAGGGGGTCACCTACGAGCAGTACTTC. Its protein is CASSPGQGVTYEQYF. Full variable domain (outside the CDR3, taken from reference TRBV5-1 and TRBJ2-7): KAGVTQTPRYLIKTRGQQVTLSCSPISGHRSVSWYQQTPGQGLQFLFEYFSETQRNKGNFPGRFSGRQFSNSRSEMNVSTLELGDSALYLCASSPGQGVTYEQYFGPGTRLTVT.

This clone was counted once. The V call is TRBV19, the J call TRBJ2-7, with D unresolved. The V end lost 4 bases, the J end lost 2 bases, and 15 bases lay between the germline ends. CDR1 is LNHDA, CDR2 SQIVND, per germline (reference sequence). This CDR3 has 15 residues. The CDR3 here is CASSTEIALAYEQYF. The CDR3 region has the DNA TGTGCCAGTAGTACAGAGATAGCTCTAGCCTACGAGCAGTACTTC.

The gene calls are TRBV14 and TRBJ1-3; TRBD1 is a possible D gene (5 bases). With 0 bases removed from V and 3 bases from J, the gap between germline ends came to 15 bases. The CDR3 runs to 17 residues. The germline gives CDR1 SGHDN, CDR2 FVKESK. In nucleotides, the CDR3 is TGTGCCAGCAGCCAAGAACTTCCCAGGGTATTTGGAAACACCATATATTTT. This encodes CASSQELPRVFGNTIYF.

The table lists this clone with a count of one. The chain uses TRBV6-5 and TRBJ2-1, with 12 bases identical to TRBD2. The CDR3 sequence is 15 residues long. V trimming: 6 bases; J trimming: 4 bases; junction bases outside the gene matches: 4. CDR1 MNHEY and CDR2 SVGAGI come from the germline V gene. DNA of the CDR3: TGTGCCAGCAGGACTAGCGGGGGCGCATACAATGAGCAGTTCTTC. This sequence encodes CASRTSGGAYNEQFF.

This chain uses TRBV7-9 with TRBJ2-7, with D uncertain. The CDR3 consists of 12 residues. Trimming shortened V by 5 bases and J by 2 bases, and 7 bases separated the two germline ends. From germline, CDR1 is SEHNR and CDR2 FQNEAQ (reference sequence). CDR3 in amino acids: CASSPSAYEQYF. The CDR3 DNA follows: TGTGCCAGCAGCCCATCAGCCTACGAGCAGTACTTC.